This TCR beta chain was recovered during a study of cytomegalovirus exposure and HLA in healthy donors listed by TCRdb under 2017. Describing the broader study: In an earlier analysis of some 610 of the donors, approximately 260 Gb of sequence data and just under 120 million unique TCR beta sequences from 150 million to 200 million T cells were reported. An early release covering 550 to 650 HLA-typed donors comprised roughly 300 gigabases of sequencing data and 65 million to 100 million unique TCR sequences. The genetic ancestry cluster associated with self-reported Caucasian donors included 65% to 90% of the roughly 410 genotyped donors. The aim of the study was to test whether cataloging public T cell receptors could identify signatures of past pathogen exposure. Using immunosequencing, the study profiled T cell repertoires from around 680 subjects and related those repertoires to cytomegalovirus serostatus. Along with the approximately 670-subject first cohort, a separate validation cohort of about 110 different subjects was used. The study combined high-throughput TCR immunosequencing, statistical association of individual TCRs with disease status, and machine learning to predict cytomegalovirus infection status. To study patterns of TCR occurrence, a later analysis re-analyzed previously published TCR beta repertoires from 666 donors and added high-resolution HLA genotyping. Rather than drawing on any new phenotypic data, the later analysis identified candidate immune exposures from TCR beta sequences and the way those sequences occurred across donors. An earlier analysis of around 580 of the donors used high-throughput TCR beta sequencing to judge whether each TCR beta V gene segment behaved as functional or pseudogenic. Donor age, sex, ethnicity and CMV serostatus were collected together with the repertoire data. Genome-wide SNP genotypes for about 60% of the roughly 670 donors were used in a later genetic analysis, which treated that subset as a discovery cohort. Every repertoire in the discovery cohort had been generated on one and the same sequencing platform. HLA typing covered class I and class II loci at four-digit resolution. The number of donors typed differed by locus, with 629-630 for A, B, C, DRB1 and DQB1, around 520 for DQA1, 600 to 610 for DPA1, and approximately 470 for DPB1. Roughly 5 DR-DQ haplotypes were handled as single units for association and clustering, since linkage in the cohort was strong. Among some 400 genotyped donors of the cohort, an average of around 250,000 unique TCR beta nucleotide sequences was sequenced per donor, of which approximately 19% were non-productive. Summary of the overall study and its limitations: Most TCR sequences were seen in very few donors, while some public TCRs were found in many individuals. Only TCR beta chains were sequenced in this cohort, and the absence of alpha or paired-chain data limited detectable features. In both the original and validation cohorts, the classifier was reported to diagnose cytomegalovirus status with high specificity and sensitivity. Some IMGT-functional V segments, including TRBV6-2 and TRBV6-3, could not be distinguished by the 87-base-pair reads and were therefore excluded. A few of the identified cytomegalovirus-associated TCR beta chains were confirmed in vitro to be specific for cytomegalovirus antigens. Correlated functional status among segregating V segments might be attributable to linkage disequilibrium, but an unknown experimental factor could not be ruled out. A later genetic analysis reported fewer N-insertions in productive TCRs among donors in an Asian-associated ancestry cluster than the roughly 640-donor mean. Because HLA typing was missing for some donors at each locus, association tests included only the typed subset. Strong co-occurrence of HLA alleles, especially DR and DQ, made assigning TCR associations to individual alleles difficult. The study gave a list of 150 to 200 TCR beta chains associated with cytomegalovirus. In an earlier analysis of 587 of the donors, most TCR beta V segments appeared in productive rearrangements about 87% or about 30% of the time, broadly matching IMGT annotations. In a later analysis, about 17,000 TCR beta sequences were associated with specific HLA alleles at a false discovery rate of 0.05. Presence/absence analyses assumed roughly uniform sequencing depth across donors, an assumption that may not hold. V-gene and J-gene trimming of TCR beta chains was associated with a missense DCLRE1C variant in a later genetic analysis, and the association was replicated in an independent cohort. The authors suggested that the approach could potentially be generalized to other disease states and immunological phenotypes. Because counts were too low, about 15 rarely observed V segments, including chromosome 9 orphons, were left out of the earlier analysis of 587 of the donors. For the cohort, immune exposure information was limited to CMV serostatus. Most CMV-associated TCR beta chains appeared to be HLA-restricted in a later analysis, and the HLA associations seemed to be driven largely by CMV exposure. A further reported finding was that TCR beta sequences accurately predicted the HLA-A and HLA-B alleles for most subjects in the first cohort. In a later analysis, TCR association rates were found to vary across HLA loci, with the most associated TCRs seen for DRB1 alleles and the fewest for HLA-C alleles. In a later analysis, HLA-associated TCR beta chains showed more clonal expansion and lower generation probabilities than non-associated chains that were equally common. The sequencing pipeline was judged likely to have produced a cluster of highly shared sequence variants as a technical artifact. A later analysis reported that several top co-occurrence clusters appeared linked to parvovirus B19, influenza, CMV and Epstein-Barr virus.

To prepare the library, the immunoSEQ multiplex PCR assay was applied. A mixture of 60 forward primers for TCR Vbeta segments and 13 reverse primers for TCR Jbeta segments was used in the multiplex PCR. The CDR3 region of rearranged TCR beta genes was amplified from genomic DNA with a multiplex PCR assay. The Illumina HiSeq System was used to sequence the amplified TCR beta libraries as 87-base-pair reads. From the authors' description of their analysis: A later analysis counted 65 million to 90 million unique TCR beta chains across the 666 repertoires, and some 11 million of these chains were shared by at least two donors. To remove PCR and sequencing errors, raw reads were error-corrected and collapsed into unique sequences using a nearest-neighbor algorithm that merged closely related sequences. V, D and J gene segments were assigned by aligning CDR3 sequences to IMGT reference sequences. For a sequence to be retained, a match of at least six nucleotides to both a V gene segment and a J gene segment was required. A rearrangement was called productive if the CDR3 had no stop codons and remained in frame with V and J, and every other rearrangement was called non-productive. CDR3 was defined by IMGT convention, running from the second conserved V-encoded cysteine to the conserved J-encoded phenylalanine. The earlier analysis of some 600 of the donors excluded sequences that lacked an unambiguous match to a single V gene segment. In an earlier analysis of some 590 of the donors, V segments were called functional above 56.7% productive rearrangements and were called segregating when the between-donor standard deviation exceeded 5%. A statistical classification framework was built to diagnose cytomegalovirus status from the catalog of TCR beta chain sequences. In a later analysis, TCR nucleotide sequences were compared against IMGT/GENE-DB human TR gene sequences so that V and J genes could be assigned. In a later analysis, CDR3 sequences and most-parsimonious VDJ recombination scenarios were assigned using the TCRdist pipeline. In a later analysis, each TCR beta chain was defined by its CDR3 amino acid sequence together with its V-gene family, and reads lacking a unique V-gene family were excluded. To address suspected cross-contamination and a sequencing artifact, a later analysis removed 550 to 750 highly shared, low-generation-probability nucleotide sequences. For each public chain, a later analysis derived a clonal expansion index from normalized ranks of inferred template counts within each repertoire. A later analysis computed generation probabilities with a VDJ recombination model fitted to out-of-frame rearrangements, and checked the results against IGoR. In a later analysis, TCR-TCR, TCR-HLA and TCR-CMV co-occurrence was scored with hypergeometric tests, and a repertoire-size bias correction was applied to TCR pairs. False discovery rates were estimated in a later analysis by permuting HLA or CMV assignments 20 times. In a later analysis, co-occurring TCRs were grouped with DBSCAN, and TCRdist sequence similarity was added when clustering was performed within HLA-allele-positive subsets. Repertoires with fewer than 30,000 or more than 120,000 public chains were left out of co-occurrence clustering, as were five repertoires with anomalous nucleotide sharing. Held by TCRdb, this immuneACCESS table contains in-frame sequences only and omits some clones. Under half of the omission traces to an unresolved V gene where checked; the cause of the rest is unknown. V and J calls and clone size follow that table, whereas D and trimming were derived from the DNA. This sample lists about 160,000 clones; 70% to 80% were detected once. 1.4% of the sample belongs to the ten largest clones.

In the case of this clone: Its antigen is currently not known. Base quality data are lacking; no much larger clone is found one base away.

The cohort consisted of 666 healthy bone marrow donors. Cohort members were all nominally healthy when sampled, although unrecorded immune exposures were likely present. The donor was CMV seronegative and belonged to the group of roughly 330 seronegative cohort members. Each donor provided a peripheral blood sample, and peripheral blood mononuclear cells were used for TCR beta sequencing. Genomic DNA extraction from the blood cell samples was performed with the Qiagen DNeasy Blood Extraction Kit. CDR1 and CDR2 are read off the germline V gene as SGHAT and FQNNGV. Trimming takes 7 bases off V and 5 bases off J; junction bases not matched to a gene: 11. Spanning cysteine to phenylalanine, the CDR3 consists of 15 amino acids. Only the CDR3 DNA stays, 45 bases, in frame from base 1.

This chain joins TRBV11-2 to TRBJ2-5, and TRBD1 aligns with 9 junction nucleotides. The source material was PBMCs. The receptor's source is a male donor in good health and CMV-seronegative. The CDR3 amino acid sequence is: CASTRQGDERETQYF. The nucleotide sequence is given as TGTGCCAGCACTAGACAGGGGGACGAACGGGAGACCCAGTACTTC. Where the CDR3 stops, the reference TRBV11-2 and TRBJ2-5 genes take over; the full variable domain is EAGVAQSPRYKIIEKRQSVAFWCNPISGHATLYWYQQILGQGPKLLIQFQNNGVVDDSQLPKDRFSAERLKGVDSTLKIQPAKLEDSAVYLCASTRQGDERETQYFGPGTRLLVL.